These T cell receptor beta chains were read from a single sample in a study of cytomegalovirus exposure and HLA in healthy donors. Profiled with immunoSEQ multiplex PCR; TCRdb holds only in-frame clones, not every one. The sample has around 190,000 clones, around 77% seen once. Sequenced material: PBMCs. The receptors come from a woman between 25 and 40 years old in good health and CMV-seronegative. CDR3s include the opening cysteine and the closing phenylalanine or tryptophan. Each record gives: D gene, V gene, CDR3 protein. The D gene is left open where the match is weak.

D gene: -; V gene: TRBV18; CDR3 protein: CASSPLSGDHGGYPF
D gene: -; V gene: TRBV29-1; CDR3 protein: CSVEDLGRGNYGYTF
D gene: -; V gene: TRBV29-1; CDR3 protein: CSVFRTDSYEQYF
D gene: -; V gene: TRBV7-3; CDR3 protein: CASSWNRMTAAFF
D gene: -; V gene: TRBV10-2; CDR3 protein: CASSESQMNTEAFF
D gene: TRBD1; V gene: TRBV30; CDR3 protein: CAWRGQSAVYEQYF
D gene: -; V gene: TRBV14; CDR3 protein: CASSQGRSVNTQYF
D gene: -; V gene: TRBV4-1; CDR3 protein: CASSQEAFPSTDTQYF
D gene: TRBD2; V gene: TRBV28; CDR3 protein: CASSLLAGGSAYEQFF
D gene: TRBD2; V gene: TRBV7-9; CDR3 protein: CASTSSGGGSSYEQYF
D gene: TRBD1; V gene: TRBV6-5; CDR3 protein: CASCPTGNLNTEAFF
D gene: -; V gene: TRBV4-2; CDR3 protein: CASSLQTVSTGELFF
D gene: -; V gene: TRBV6-1; CDR3 protein: CASSDNLVRGGKEKLFF
D gene: -; V gene: TRBV5-6; CDR3 protein: CASSLSRGTEAFF
D gene: TRBD1; V gene: TRBV10-3; CDR3 protein: CAISGTDRGADTEAFF
D gene: -; V gene: TRBV7-9; CDR3 protein: CASSLSVPLEVGELFF
D gene: -; V gene: TRBV11-2; CDR3 protein: CASSAPKEYVSYEQYF
D gene: -; V gene: TRBV5-6; CDR3 protein: CATRNGWTAYEQYF
D gene: -; V gene: TRBV6-5; CDR3 protein: CASRLESGVDTEAFF
D gene: TRBD1; V gene: TRBV10-3; CDR3 protein: CAISDRGSGTGNQPQHF
D gene: -; V gene: TRBV5-1; CDR3 protein: CASSPSRGILDYEQYF
D gene: -; V gene: TRBV29-1; CDR3 protein: CSASRAFF
D gene: TRBD2; V gene: TRBV7-6; CDR3 protein: CASSGRLAGGDNEQFF
D gene: TRBD1; V gene: TRBV27; CDR3 protein: CASTRGPGQGHEKLFF
D gene: TRBD1; V gene: TRBV27; CDR3 protein: CASSRDRAGGYPF
D gene: -; V gene: TRBV28; CDR3 protein: CASARLGAMGDTQYF
D gene: TRBD1; V gene: TRBV7-9; CDR3 protein: CASSRTGSYNEQFF
D gene: TRBD1; V gene: TRBV7-9; CDR3 protein: CASRSQGLNYGYTF
D gene: TRBD1; V gene: TRBV2; CDR3 protein: CASTQQGLPGEKLFF
D gene: TRBD1; V gene: TRBV6-5; CDR3 protein: CASSYSDRGRGYTF
D gene: TRBD2; V gene: TRBV30; CDR3 protein: CAWSLTSGRAFGLYEQYF